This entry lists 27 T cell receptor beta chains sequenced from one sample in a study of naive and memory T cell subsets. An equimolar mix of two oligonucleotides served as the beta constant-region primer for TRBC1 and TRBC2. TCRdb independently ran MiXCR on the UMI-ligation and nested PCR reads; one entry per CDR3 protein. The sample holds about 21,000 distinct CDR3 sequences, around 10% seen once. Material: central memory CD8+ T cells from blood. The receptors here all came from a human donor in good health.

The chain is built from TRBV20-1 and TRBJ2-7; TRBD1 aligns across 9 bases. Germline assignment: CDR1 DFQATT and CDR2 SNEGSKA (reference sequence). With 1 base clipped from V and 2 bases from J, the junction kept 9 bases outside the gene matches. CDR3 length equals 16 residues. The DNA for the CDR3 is TGCAGTGCTAGAGTTTCGGGACAGGGATTTACCTACGAGCAGTACTTC. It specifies CSARVSGQGFTYEQYF.

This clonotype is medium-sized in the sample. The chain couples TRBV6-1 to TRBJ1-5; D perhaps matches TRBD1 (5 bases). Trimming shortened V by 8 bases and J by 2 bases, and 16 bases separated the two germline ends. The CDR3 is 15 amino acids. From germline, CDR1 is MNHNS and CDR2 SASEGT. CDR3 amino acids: CASSTLDMGNQPQHF. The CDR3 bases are TGTGCCAGCTCTACCTTGGACATGGGCAATCAGCCCCAGCATTTT.

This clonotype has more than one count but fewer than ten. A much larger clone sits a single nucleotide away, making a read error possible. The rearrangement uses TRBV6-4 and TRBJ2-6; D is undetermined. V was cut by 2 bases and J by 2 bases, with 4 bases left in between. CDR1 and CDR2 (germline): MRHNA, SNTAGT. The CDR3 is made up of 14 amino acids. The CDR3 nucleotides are TGTGCCAGCAGTGACAGCGCTGGGGCCAACGTCCTGACTTTC. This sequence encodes CASSDSAGANVLTF.

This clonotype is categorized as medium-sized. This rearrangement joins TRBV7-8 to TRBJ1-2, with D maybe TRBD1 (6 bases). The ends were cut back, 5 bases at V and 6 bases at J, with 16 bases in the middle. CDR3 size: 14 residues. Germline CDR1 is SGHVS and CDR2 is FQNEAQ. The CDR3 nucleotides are TGTGCCAGCAGCGCCCGAACAGGGTCTGATGGCTACACCTTC. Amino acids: CASSARTGSDGYTF.

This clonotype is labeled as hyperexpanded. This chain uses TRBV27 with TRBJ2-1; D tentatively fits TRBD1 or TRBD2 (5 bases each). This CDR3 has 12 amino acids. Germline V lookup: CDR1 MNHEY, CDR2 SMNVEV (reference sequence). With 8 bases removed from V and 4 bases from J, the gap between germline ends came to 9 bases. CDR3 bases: TGTGCCAGCTGGGACCTATACAATGAGCAGTTCTTC. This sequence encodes CASWDLYNEQFF.

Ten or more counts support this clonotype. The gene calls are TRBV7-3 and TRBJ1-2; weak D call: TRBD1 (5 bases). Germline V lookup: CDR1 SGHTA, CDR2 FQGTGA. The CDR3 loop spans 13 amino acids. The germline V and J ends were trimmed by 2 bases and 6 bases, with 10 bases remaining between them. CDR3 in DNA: TGTGCCAGCAGCTTATCGTCGGGGGATGGCTACACCTTC. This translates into CASSLSSGDGYTF.

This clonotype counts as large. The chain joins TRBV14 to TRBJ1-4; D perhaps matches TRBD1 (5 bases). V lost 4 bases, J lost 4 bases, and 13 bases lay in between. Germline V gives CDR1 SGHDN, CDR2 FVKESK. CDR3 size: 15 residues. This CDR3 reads CASSPVGGLNEKLFF. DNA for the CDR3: TGTGCCAGCAGCCCCGTCGGGGGTCTTAATGAAAAACTGTTTTTT.

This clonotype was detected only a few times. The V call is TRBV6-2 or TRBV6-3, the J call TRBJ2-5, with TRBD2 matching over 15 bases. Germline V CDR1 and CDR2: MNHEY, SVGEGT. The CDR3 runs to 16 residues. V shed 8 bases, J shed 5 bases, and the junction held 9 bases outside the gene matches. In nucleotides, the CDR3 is TGTGCCAGCGAGAGGACTAGCGGGAGGGCTGGCGAGACCCAGTACTTC. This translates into CASERTSGRAGETQYF.

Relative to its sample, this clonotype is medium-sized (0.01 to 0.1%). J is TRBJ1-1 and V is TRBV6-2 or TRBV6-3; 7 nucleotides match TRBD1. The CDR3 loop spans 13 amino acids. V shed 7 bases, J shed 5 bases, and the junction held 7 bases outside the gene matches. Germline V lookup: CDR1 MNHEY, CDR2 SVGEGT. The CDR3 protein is CASIEGAGTEAFF. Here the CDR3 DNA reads TGTGCCAGCATTGAGGGGGCAGGTACTGAAGCTTTCTTT.

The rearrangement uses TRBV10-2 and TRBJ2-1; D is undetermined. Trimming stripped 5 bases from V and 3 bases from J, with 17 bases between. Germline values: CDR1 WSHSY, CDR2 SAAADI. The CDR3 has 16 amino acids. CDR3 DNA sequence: TGCGCCAGCAGTCCCATGCTCTCAGCCTTCTACAATGAGCAGTTCTTC. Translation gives CASSPMLSAFYNEQFF.

CDR3 amino acids: CASSQAGGANIQYF. The CDR3 DNA follows: TGCGCCAGCAGCCAAGCGGGGGGCGCGAACATTCAGTACTTC. The rearrangement uses TRBV4-1 and TRBJ2-4; possibly TRBD2 for D (7 bases). The CDR3 loop spans 14 amino acids. Looked up from germline, CDR1 is MGHRA and CDR2 is YSYEKL. V was clipped by 1 base and J by 7 bases, with 11 bases between them.

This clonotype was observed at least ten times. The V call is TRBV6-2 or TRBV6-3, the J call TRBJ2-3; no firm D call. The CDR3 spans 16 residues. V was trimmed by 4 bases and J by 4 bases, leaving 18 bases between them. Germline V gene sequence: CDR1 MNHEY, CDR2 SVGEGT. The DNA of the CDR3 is TGTGCCAGCAGTTTCGTCGTCTCCCCCTCGGCAGATACGCAGTATTTT. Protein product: CASSFVVSPSADTQYF.

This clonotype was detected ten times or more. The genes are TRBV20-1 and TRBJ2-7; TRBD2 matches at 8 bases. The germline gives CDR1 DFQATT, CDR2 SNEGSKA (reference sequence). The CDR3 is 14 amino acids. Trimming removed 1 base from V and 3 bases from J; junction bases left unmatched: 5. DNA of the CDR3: TGCAGTGCTAGAGTATTGACTAGCGACTACGAGCAGTACTTC. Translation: CSARVLTSDYEQYF.

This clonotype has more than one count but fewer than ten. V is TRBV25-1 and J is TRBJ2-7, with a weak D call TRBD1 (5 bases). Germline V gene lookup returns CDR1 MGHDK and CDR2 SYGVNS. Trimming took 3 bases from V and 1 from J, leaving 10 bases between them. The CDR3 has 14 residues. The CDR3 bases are TGTGCCAGCAGTGATTCAGGGCCTTCCTACGAGCAGTACTTC. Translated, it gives CASSDSGPSYEQYF.

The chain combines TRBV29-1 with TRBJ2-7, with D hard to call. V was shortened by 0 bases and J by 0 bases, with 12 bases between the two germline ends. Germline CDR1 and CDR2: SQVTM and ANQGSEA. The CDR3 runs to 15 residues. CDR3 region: CSVEDGNSPSYEQYF. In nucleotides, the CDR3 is TGCAGCGTTGAAGATGGGAACAGCCCCTCCTACGAGCAGTACTTC.

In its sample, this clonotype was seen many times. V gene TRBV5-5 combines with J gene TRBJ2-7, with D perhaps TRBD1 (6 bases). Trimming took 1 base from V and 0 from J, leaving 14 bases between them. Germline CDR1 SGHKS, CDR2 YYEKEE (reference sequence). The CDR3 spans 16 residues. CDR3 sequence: CASSLSDSVLSYEQYF. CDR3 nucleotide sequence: TGTGCCAGCAGCTTGTCGGACAGCGTTCTCTCCTACGAGCAGTACTTC.

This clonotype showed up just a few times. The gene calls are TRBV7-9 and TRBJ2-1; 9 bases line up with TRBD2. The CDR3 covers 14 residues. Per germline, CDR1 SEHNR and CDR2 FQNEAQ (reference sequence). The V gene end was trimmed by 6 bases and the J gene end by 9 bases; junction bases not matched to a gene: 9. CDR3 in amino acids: CASRASGISGEQFF. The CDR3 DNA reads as TGTGCCAGCAGGGCTAGCGGGATTAGCGGTGAGCAGTTCTTC.

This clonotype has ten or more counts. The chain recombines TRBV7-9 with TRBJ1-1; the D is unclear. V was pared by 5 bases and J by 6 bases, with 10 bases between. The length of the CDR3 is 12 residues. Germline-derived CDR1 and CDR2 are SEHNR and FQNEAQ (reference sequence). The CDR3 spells CASSLGPAEAFF. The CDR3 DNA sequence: TGTGCCAGCAGCCTTGGGCCAGCTGAAGCTTTCTTT.

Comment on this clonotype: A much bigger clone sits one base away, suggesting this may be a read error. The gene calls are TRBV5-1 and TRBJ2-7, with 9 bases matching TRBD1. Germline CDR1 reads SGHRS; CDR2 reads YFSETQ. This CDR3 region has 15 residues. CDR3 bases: TGCGTCAGCAGCTTAGACACAGGGGGCCGCTACGAGCAGTACTTC. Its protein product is CVSSLDTGGRYEQYF.

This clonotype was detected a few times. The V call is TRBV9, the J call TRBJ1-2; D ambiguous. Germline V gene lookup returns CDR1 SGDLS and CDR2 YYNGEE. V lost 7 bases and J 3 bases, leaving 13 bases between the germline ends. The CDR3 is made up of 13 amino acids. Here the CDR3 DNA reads TGTGCCAGCGGCGGGGAAGCGTACTATGGCTACACCTTC. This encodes CASGGEAYYGYTF. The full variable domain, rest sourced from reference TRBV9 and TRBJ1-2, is DSGVTQTPKHLITATGQRVTLRCSPRSGDLSVYWYQQSLDQGLQFLIQYYNGEERAKGNILERFSAQQFPDLHSELNLSSLELGDSALYFCASGGEAYYGYTFGSGTRLTVV.

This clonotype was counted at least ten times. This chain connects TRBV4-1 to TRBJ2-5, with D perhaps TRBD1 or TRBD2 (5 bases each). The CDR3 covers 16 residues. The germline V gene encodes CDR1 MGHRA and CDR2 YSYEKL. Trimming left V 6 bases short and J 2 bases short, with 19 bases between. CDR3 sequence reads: CASRRGPLLTQETQYF. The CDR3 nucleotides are TGCGCCAGCAGACGGGGACCGCTGCTCACTCAAGAGACCCAGTACTTC.

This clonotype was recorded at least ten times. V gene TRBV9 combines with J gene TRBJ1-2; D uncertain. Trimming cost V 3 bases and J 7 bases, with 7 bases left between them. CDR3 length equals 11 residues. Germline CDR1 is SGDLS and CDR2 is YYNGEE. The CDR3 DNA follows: TGTGCCAGCAGCGGGAGGGCTGGCTACACCTTC. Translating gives CASSGRAGYTF.

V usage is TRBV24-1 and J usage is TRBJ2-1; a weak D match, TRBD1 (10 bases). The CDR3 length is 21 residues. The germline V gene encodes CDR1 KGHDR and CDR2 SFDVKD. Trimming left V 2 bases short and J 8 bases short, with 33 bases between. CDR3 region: CATSDSTGGYRLAGRWDEQFF. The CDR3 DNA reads TGTGCCACCAGTGATTCGACAGGGGGCTATCGTCTAGCGGGAAGATGGGATGAGCAGTTCTTC.

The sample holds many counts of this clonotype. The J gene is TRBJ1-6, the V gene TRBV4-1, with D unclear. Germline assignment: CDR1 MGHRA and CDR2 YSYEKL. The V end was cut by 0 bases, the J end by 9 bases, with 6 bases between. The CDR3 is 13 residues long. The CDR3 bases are TGCGCCAGCAGCCAAGATTTAGGTTCACCCCTCCACTTT. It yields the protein CASSQDLGSPLHF.

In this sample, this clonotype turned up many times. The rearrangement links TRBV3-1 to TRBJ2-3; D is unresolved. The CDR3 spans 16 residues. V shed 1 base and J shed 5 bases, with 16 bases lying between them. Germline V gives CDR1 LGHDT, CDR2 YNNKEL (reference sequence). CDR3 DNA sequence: TGTGCCAGCAGCCAAGGGCTTTGCGACTTGGGAGATACGCAGTATTTT. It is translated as CASSQGLCDLGDTQYF.

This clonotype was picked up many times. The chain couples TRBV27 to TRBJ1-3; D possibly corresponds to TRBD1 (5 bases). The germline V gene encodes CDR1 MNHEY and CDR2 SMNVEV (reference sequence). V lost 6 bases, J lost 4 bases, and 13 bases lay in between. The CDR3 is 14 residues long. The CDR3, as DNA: TGTGCCAGCAGCCAGGGAATCTGGGGAAACACCATATATTTT. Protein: CASSQGIWGNTIYF.

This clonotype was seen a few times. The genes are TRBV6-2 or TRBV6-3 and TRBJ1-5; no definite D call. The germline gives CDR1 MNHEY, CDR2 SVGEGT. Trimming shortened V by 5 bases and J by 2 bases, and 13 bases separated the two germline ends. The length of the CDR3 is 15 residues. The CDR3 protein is CASSATRVGNQPQHF. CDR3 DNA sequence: TGTGCCAGCAGTGCAACTCGCGTGGGCAATCAGCCCCAGCATTTT.